Detailed here is one T cell receptor beta chain. Its antigen is unidentified. Libraries used roughly 18,000 to 1,100,000 sorted naive CD8 T cells and 10%, 30% or 50% RNA input. The sorting of naive CD8 T cells used the CD8+CD4-CCR7+CD45RA+ phenotype. Bulk TCR libraries were made with methods that had been previously described and with listed TCR primers. TCRdb independently ran MiXCR on the PCR reads; one entry per CDR3 protein. This table has over 550,000 distinct CDR3 sequences, approximately 24% appearing once. This entry is derived from a study of molecular identifiers for immune sequencing clone quantification. Study observations and caveats: Spiked Jurkat TCR RNA equivalent to one cell was reportedly detectable in 800,000 to 1,000,000 naive cells.

Sequencing input: naive CD8+ T cells from blood, with Jurkat cell RNA spiked in. Subset reported: FACS-sorted CD8+CD4-CCR7+CD45RA+ naive T cells. The clonotype originates from a human donor in good health. Some libraries in this study had Jurkat cell RNA spiked in.

The CDR3 here is CASSRESLEQYF. The DNA for the CDR3 is TGTGCCAGCAGCCGTGAATCCCTCGAGCAGTACTTC. J is TRBJ2-7 and V is TRBV7-6; D gene uncertain. This CDR3 has 12 amino acids. Per the germline V gene, CDR1 is SGHVS and CDR2 is FNYEAQ. V was cut by 5 bases and J by 6 bases, with 11 bases left in between.